This paragraph covers one T cell receptor (beta chain) sequence. Antigen: not known. The deep-level immunoSEQ assay was used. The repertoire was sequenced with immunoSEQ multiplex PCR; TCRdb's copy has only in-frame clones and lacks some. The table lists 2 million to 3 million clones, approximately 93% of them singletons. This entry belongs to a study of shared clonotypes between healthy human individuals. Study-wide results and limits: Sorted-subset samples were not fully sequenced, rarefaction indicated. Larger richness was generally estimated for naive than memory subsets.

The germline gives CDR1 LNHNV, CDR2 YYDKDF (reference sequence). The CDR3 contains 15 residues. J was trimmed by 4 bases and V by 5 bases; bases with no gene match: 10. All donors were Caucasian adults living in Nashville, Tennessee. This sequence joins TRBV15 and TRBJ1-1; TRBD1 aligns across 7 bases. The receptor was isolated from a man between 18 and 29 years old in good health. Some clones in this sample may be carry-over from other donors' samples. The sequenced sample consisted of naive CD4+ T cells from PBMCs. Noted subset: CD45RA+ positively selected. The CDR3 spells CATSPRGRRITEAFF. CDR3 in DNA: TGTGCCACCAGCCCGAGGGGGCGCCGCATCACTGAAGCTTTCTTT.